This entry lists 17 T cell receptor beta chains sequenced from one sample in a study of T cell responses to AZD1222 COVID-19 vaccine. Assay used: immunoSEQ multiplex PCR; TCRdb lists only in-frame clones, some missing. The table shows 95,000 to 130,000 clones, with 90% to 95% occurring only once. The material was peripheral blood, obtained on day 0 of AZD1222 vaccination. These receptors originate from an adult in good health.

The J gene is TRBJ2-1, the V gene TRBV6-5; tentatively, D is TRBD2 (5 bases). Per germline, CDR1 MNHEY and CDR2 SVGAGI. Trimming pared 4 bases from V and 0 bases from J, leaving 13 bases between. This CDR3 region has 16 residues. The CDR3, as DNA: TGTGCCAGCAGTTCTGGACTCCTCGTCTCCTACAATGAGCAGTTCTTC. This sequence encodes CASSSGLLVSYNEQFF.

This chain links TRBV7-9 with TRBJ1-3; no clear D. The ends were cut back, 5 bases at V and 0 bases at J, with 8 bases in the middle. The CDR3 sequence is 14 residues long. Germline CDR1 is SEHNR and CDR2 is FQNEAQ (reference sequence). CDR3 nucleotides: TGTGCCAGCAGCAATACAAACTCTGGAAACACCATATATTTT. Its translation is CASSNTNSGNTIYF.

This clone was detected once. V is TRBV5-4 and J is TRBJ2-1, with TRBD2 matching over 12 bases. Looked up from germline, CDR1 is SGHNT and CDR2 is YYREEE (reference sequence). Germline trimming cut 4 bases from V and 4 bases from J; bases unmatched to any gene: 3. The CDR3 contains 15 residues. The CDR3 sequence is CASSPGLAGYNEQFF. The CDR3 nucleotides read TGTGCCAGCAGCCCGGGACTAGCGGGTTACAATGAGCAGTTCTTC.

V usage is TRBV11-2 and J usage is TRBJ2-5; TRBD1 is a possible D gene (5 bases). V was clipped by 0 bases and J by 7 bases, with 12 bases between them. CDR1 SGHAT and CDR2 FQNNGV come from the germline V gene. The CDR3 is 14 amino acids. The CDR3 DNA sequence: TGTGCCAGCAGCTTAGAAGGTGTCAGGGCGACCCAGTACTTC. It yields the protein CASSLEGVRATQYF. Based on the CDR3 plus reference TRBV11-2 and TRBJ2-5, the full variable domain is EAGVAQSPRYKIIEKRQSVAFWCNPISGHATLYWYQQILGQGPKLLIQFQNNGVVDDSQLPKDRFSAERLKGVDSTLKIQPAKLEDSAVYLCASSLEGVRATQYFGPGTRLLVL.

The rearrangement uses TRBV11-1 and TRBJ2-1, with D perhaps given as TRBD1 or TRBD2 (5 bases each). The CDR3 has 14 residues. Germline V lookup: CDR1 SGHAT, CDR2 FQDESV (reference sequence). V was cut by 5 bases and J by 4 bases, with 12 bases left in between. CDR3 loop: CASSLGTLYNEQFF. CDR3 bases: TGTGCCAGCAGCCTTGGGACGTTATACAATGAGCAGTTCTTC.

This chain uses TRBV30 with TRBJ1-4; no clear D gene. The CDR3 extends over 14 amino acids. Germline V gene data show CDR1 as GTSNPN and CDR2 as SVGIG (reference sequence). Trimming cost V 3 bases and J 11 bases, with 19 bases left between them. The DNA for the CDR3 is TGTGCCTGGAGCTACGGGGAGCCGGGATCTAAACTGTTTTTT. This translates into CAWSYGEPGSKLFF.

The chain is built from TRBV5-1 and TRBJ2-1; D gene unclear. Germline CDR1 and CDR2: SGHRS and YFSETQ. Trimming removed 0 bases at V and 0 bases at J, with 4 bases between. This CDR3 has 14 residues. Here the CDR3 reads CASSLDSSYNEQFF. CDR3 sequence (DNA): TGCGCCAGCAGCTTGGACAGCTCCTACAATGAGCAGTTCTTC.

V is TRBV18 and J is TRBJ1-2; D ambiguous. Germline assignment: CDR1 KGHSH and CDR2 LQKENI. Trimming pared 3 bases from V and 4 bases from J, leaving 12 bases between. This CDR3 region has 14 residues. The CDR3 protein is CASSPGILIYGYTF. The CDR3 bases are TGTGCCAGCTCACCGGGCATTCTTATCTATGGCTACACCTTC.

The chain couples TRBV18 to TRBJ1-4; D unclear. The CDR3 sequence is 14 residues long. The ends were cut back, 8 bases at V and 7 bases at J, with 17 bases in the middle. Looked up from germline, CDR1 is KGHSH and CDR2 is LQKENI. The CDR3 DNA is TGTGCCAGCCTTACCCGGGCGGGATCTGAAAAACTGTTTTTT. It translates to CASLTRAGSEKLFF.

The chain uses TRBV7-9 and TRBJ1-2; the match to TRBD1 covers 11 bases. The length of the CDR3 is 16 residues. In germline, CDR1 is SEHNR, CDR2 FQNEAQ (reference sequence). The ends lost 1 base at V and 6 bases at J; junction bases unmatched: 7. CDR3 sequence (DNA): TGTGCCAGCAGCTTAGAGGGGACAGGGGGTATAGATGGCTACACCTTC. Its protein is CASSLEGTGGIDGYTF. The complete variable domain, with remaining parts taken from reference TRBV7-9 and TRBJ1-2, reads DTGVSQNPRHKITKRGQNVTFRCDPISEHNRLYWYRQTLGQGPEFLTYFQNEAQLEKSRLLSDRFSAERPKGSFSTLEIQRTEQGDSAMYLCASSLEGTGGIDGYTFGSGTRLTVV.

The gene calls are TRBV9 and TRBJ1-2; D possibly corresponds to TRBD1 (6 bases). V lost 0 bases to trimming and J lost 13 bases, with 16 bases between them. The CDR3 sequence is 13 residues long. Per the germline V gene, CDR1 is SGDLS and CDR2 is YYNGEE. The CDR3 sequence is CASSVGGARHPTF. CDR3 DNA: TGTGCCAGCAGCGTAGGGGGGGCACGCCATCCCACCTTC.

The chain recombines TRBV5-1 with TRBJ2-2; 8 nucleotides line up with TRBD2. Germline CDR1 and CDR2: SGHRS and YFSETQ. J lost 1 base, V lost 3 bases, and 5 bases had no gene match. CDR3 length equals 16 residues. The DNA of the CDR3 is TGCGCCAGCAGCTCCGCGGGAGGATTGAACACCGGGGAGCTGTTTTTT. Residues: CASSSAGGLNTGELFF.

The rearrangement uses TRBV29-1 and TRBJ2-2, with a weak D call TRBD1 (6 bases). The V and J ends lost 3 bases and 5 bases respectively, with 10 bases between them. The CDR3 runs to 13 residues. The germline V gene encodes CDR1 SQVTM and CDR2 ANQGSEA. The CDR3 sequence: CSVDPRGTGELFF. DNA for the CDR3: TGCAGCGTTGACCCGAGGGGGACCGGGGAGCTGTTTTTT.

V is TRBV3-1 (or the pseudogene TRBV3-2) and J is TRBJ2-3; 14 positions match TRBD2. The CDR3 is made up of 15 amino acids. Germline CDR1 LGHDT, CDR2 YNNKEL (reference sequence). J lost 7 bases, V lost 4 bases, and 4 bases had no gene match. CDR3 in DNA: TGTGCCAGCAGCCGTGGGACTAGCGGGAGTTATACGCAGTATTTT. Translating gives CASSRGTSGSYTQYF.

V and J are TRBV5-1 and TRBJ1-6; perhaps TRBD1 as D (5 bases). The CDR3 runs 14 residues. Germline CDR1 and CDR2: SGHRS and YFSETQ. With 4 bases removed from V and 8 bases from J, the gap between germline ends came to 13 bases. Here the CDR3 reads CASSAARGDSPLHF. CDR3 nucleotides: TGCGCCAGCAGCGCCGCGAGAGGGGATTCACCCCTCCACTTT.

As for this clone: Its ends do not fully match the called genes, so a read error is possible. The CDR3 here is CASSPPGQGGNAEAFF. Here the CDR3 DNA reads TGTGCCAGCTCACCACCCGGACAGGGGGGGAACGCTGAAGCTTTCTTT. The rearrangement links TRBV18 to TRBJ1-1; 10 nucleotides line up with TRBD1. The germline V gene has CDR1 KGHSH and CDR2 LQKENI. This CDR3 region has 16 residues.

The chain joins TRBV24-1 to TRBJ2-2; 9 bases are a match to TRBD1. The CDR3 is 15 amino acids. The V and J ends lost 7 bases and 1 base, in that order; junction bases with no gene match: 3. Germline assignment: CDR1 KGHDR and CDR2 SFDVKD. The CDR3 DNA reads TGTGCCACCAGCCGGGACAGGGTGAACACCGGGGAGCTGTTTTTT. It encodes CATSRDRVNTGELFF.